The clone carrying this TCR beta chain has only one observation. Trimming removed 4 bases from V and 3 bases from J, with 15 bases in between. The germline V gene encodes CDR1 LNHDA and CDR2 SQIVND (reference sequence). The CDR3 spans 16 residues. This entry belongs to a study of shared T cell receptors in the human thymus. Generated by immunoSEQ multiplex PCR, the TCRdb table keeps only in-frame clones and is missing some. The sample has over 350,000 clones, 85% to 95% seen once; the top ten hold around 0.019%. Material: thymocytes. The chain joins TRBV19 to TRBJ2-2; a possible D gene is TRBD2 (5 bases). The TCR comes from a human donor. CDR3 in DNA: TGTGCCAGTAGTACCGGGGAGACAAACCACACCGGGGAGCTGTTTTTT. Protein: CASSTGETNHTGELFF.